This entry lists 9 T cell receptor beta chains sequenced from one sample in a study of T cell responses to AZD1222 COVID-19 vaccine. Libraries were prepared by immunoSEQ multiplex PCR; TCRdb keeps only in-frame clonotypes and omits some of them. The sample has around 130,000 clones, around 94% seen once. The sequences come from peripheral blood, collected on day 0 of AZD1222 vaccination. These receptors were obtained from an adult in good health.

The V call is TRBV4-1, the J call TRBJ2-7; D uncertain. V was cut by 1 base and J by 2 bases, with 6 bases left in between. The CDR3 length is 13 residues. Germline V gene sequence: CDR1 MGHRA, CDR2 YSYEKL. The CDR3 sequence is CASSQGETYEQYF. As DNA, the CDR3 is TGCGCCAGCAGCCAAGGAGAAACCTACGAGCAGTACTTC.

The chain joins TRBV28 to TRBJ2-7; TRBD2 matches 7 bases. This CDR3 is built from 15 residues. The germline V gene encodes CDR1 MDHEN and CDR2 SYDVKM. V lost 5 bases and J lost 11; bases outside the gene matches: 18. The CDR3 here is CASSPVGTGGRSKYF. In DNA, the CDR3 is TGTGCCAGCAGTCCGGTGGGGACCGGCGGGAGATCTAAGTACTTC.

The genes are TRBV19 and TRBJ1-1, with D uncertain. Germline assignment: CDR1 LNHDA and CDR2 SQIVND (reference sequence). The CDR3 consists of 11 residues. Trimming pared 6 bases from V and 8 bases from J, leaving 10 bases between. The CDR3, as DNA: TGTGCCAGTAGCCGAATGGCCGAAGCTTTCTTT. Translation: CASSRMAEAFF.

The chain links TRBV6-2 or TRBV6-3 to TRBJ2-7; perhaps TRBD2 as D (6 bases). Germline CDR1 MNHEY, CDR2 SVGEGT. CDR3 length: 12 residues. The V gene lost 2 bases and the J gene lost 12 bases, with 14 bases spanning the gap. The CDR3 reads CASSYRTTNLYF. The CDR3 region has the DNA TGTGCCAGCAGTTACCGGACTACGAATCTGTACTTC.

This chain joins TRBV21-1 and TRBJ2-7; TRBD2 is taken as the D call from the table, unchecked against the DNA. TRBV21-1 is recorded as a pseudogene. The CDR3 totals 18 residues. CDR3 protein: CASSKVRAGGRSSYEQYF. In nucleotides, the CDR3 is TGTGCCAGCAGCAAAGTTAGAGCGGGAGGGAGGAGCTCCTACGAGCAGTACTTC.

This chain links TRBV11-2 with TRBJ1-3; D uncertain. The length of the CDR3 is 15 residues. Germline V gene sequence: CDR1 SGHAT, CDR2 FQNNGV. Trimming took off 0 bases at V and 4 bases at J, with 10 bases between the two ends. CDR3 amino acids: CASSLEVMTGNTIYF. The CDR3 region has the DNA TGTGCCAGCAGCTTAGAGGTCATGACCGGAAACACCATATATTTT.

DNA of the CDR3: TGTGCCAGCAGTTCTTACAGGGGTGGCAATCAGCCCCAGCATTTT. Translation gives CASSSYRGGNQPQHF. The gene calls are TRBV28 and TRBJ1-5; TRBD1 matches at 7 bases. The CDR3 sequence is 15 residues long. Germline CDR1 and CDR2: MDHEN and SYDVKM. V lost 4 bases and J lost 2; bases outside the gene matches: 5. Full variable domain (rest looked up from reference TRBV28 and TRBJ1-5): DVKVTQSSRYLVKRTGEKVFLECVQDMDHENMFWYRQDPGLGLRLIYFSYDVKMKEKGDIPEGYSVSREKKERFSLILESASTNQTSMYLCASSSYRGGNQPQHFGDGTRLSIL.

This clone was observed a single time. CDR3 nucleotide sequence: TGTGCCAGCAGTGAGCTAGGTGGCTACACCTTC. It yields the protein CASSELGGYTF. The rearrangement links TRBV6-1 to TRBJ1-2; D is undetermined. V was pared by 3 bases and J by 7 bases, with 6 bases between. CDR3 size: 11 residues. Germline CDR1 and CDR2: MNHNS and SASEGT.

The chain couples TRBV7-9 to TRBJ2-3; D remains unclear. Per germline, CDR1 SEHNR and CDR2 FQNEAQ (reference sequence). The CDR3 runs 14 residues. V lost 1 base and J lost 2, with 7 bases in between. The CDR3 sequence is CASSLDSHTDTQYF. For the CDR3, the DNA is TGTGCCAGCAGCTTAGACAGCCACACAGATACGCAGTATTTT. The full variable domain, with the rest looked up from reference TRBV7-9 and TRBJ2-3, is DTGVSQNPRHKITKRGQNVTFRCDPISEHNRLYWYRQTLGQGPEFLTYFQNEAQLEKSRLLSDRFSAERPKGSFSTLEIQRTEQGDSAMYLCASSLDSHTDTQYFGPGTRLTVL.